Below, 5 T cell receptor beta chains from the same sample are listed, as sequenced in a study of spatial heterogeneity in lung cancer. The time point denotes: blood at routine non-recurrence follow-up after resection. Whole RNA, isolated from tumor, nontumor lung or frozen PBMC, was sequenced without prior sorting. In TCRdb, the 5' RACE reads were re-called with MiXCR into one record per CDR3 protein. This table holds about 120,000 distinct CDR3 sequences, more than 10% found once. The sample was PBMCs, taken at follow-up. Receptors originate from a male donor with early-stage non-small cell lung cancer.

This clonotype was found a few times. As DNA, the CDR3 is TGTGCCAGCAGCCGGACAGGGGGTAGAGCCCAGCATTTT. It is translated as CASSRTGGRAQHF. The rearrangement links TRBV6-5 to TRBJ1-5; 10 positions match TRBD1. The CDR3 contains 13 residues. V was pared by 6 bases and J by 11 bases, with 7 bases of the junction left unmatched. The germline CDR1 and CDR2 sequences are MNHEY and SVGAGI.

This clonotype occurred a few times. This chain connects TRBV11-2 to TRBJ2-2, with D possibly TRBD2 on 5 matching bases. Germline CDR1 reads SGHAT; CDR2 reads FQNNGV. The CDR3 runs 14 residues. Trimming shortened V by 5 bases and J by 3 bases, and 10 bases separated the two germline ends. Written as DNA, the CDR3 is TGTGCCAGCAGCCGGACTTCTTACACCGGGGAGCTGTTTTTT. Translated: CASSRTSYTGELFF.

This clonotype was recorded at least ten times. The chain carries TRBV7-9 and TRBJ1-1; D remains unclear. CDR1 and CDR2 from the germline V gene are SEHNR and FQNEAQ (reference sequence). The V and J ends lost 2 bases and 1 base respectively, with 8 bases between them. CDR3 length equals 14 residues. As DNA, the CDR3 is TGTGCCAGCAGCTTATCGTTGGGGAACACTGAAGCTTTCTTT. This gives the protein CASSLSLGNTEAFF.

The table lists this clonotype with many counts. This rearrangement joins TRBV9 to TRBJ2-3, with D possibly matching TRBD1 (5 bases). Trimming removed 1 base at V and 0 bases at J, with 6 bases between. The germline V gene encodes CDR1 SGDLS and CDR2 YYNGEE. The CDR3 extends over 14 amino acids. The CDR3 sequence is CASSVRQSTDTQYF. CDR3 nucleotides: TGTGCCAGCAGCGTAAGACAGAGCACAGATACGCAGTATTTT.

This sequence joins TRBV19 and TRBJ2-1; maybe TRBD1 (6 bases). Deletions cut 6 bases from V and 0 bases from J, with 12 bases between. Germline CDR1 is LNHDA and CDR2 is SQIVND (reference sequence). The CDR3 loop spans 15 amino acids. CDR3 coding DNA: TGTGCCAGTAGACTGGACAGAAGCTCCTACAATGAGCAGTTCTTC. Its translation is CASRLDRSSYNEQFF. The variable domain in full, with the rest retrieved from reference TRBV19 and TRBJ2-1, is DGGITQSPKYLFRKEGQNVTLSCEQNLNHDAMYWYRQDPGQGLRLIYYSQIVNDFQKGDIAEGYSVSREKKESFPLTVTSAQKNPTAFYLCASRLDRSSYNEQFFGPGTRLTVL.